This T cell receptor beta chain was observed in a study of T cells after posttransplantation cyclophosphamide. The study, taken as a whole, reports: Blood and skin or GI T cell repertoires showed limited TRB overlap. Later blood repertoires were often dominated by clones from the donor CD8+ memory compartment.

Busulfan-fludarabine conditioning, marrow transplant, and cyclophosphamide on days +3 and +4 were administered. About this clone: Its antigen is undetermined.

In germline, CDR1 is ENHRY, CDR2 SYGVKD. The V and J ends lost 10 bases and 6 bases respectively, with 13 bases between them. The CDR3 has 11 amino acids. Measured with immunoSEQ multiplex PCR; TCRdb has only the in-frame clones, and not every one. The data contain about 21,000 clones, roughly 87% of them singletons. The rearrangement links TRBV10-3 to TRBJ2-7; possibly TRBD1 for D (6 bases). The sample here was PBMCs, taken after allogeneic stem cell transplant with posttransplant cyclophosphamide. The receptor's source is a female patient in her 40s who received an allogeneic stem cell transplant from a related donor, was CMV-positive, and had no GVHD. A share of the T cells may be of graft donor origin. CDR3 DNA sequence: TGTGCCACAGGGGCAGGGGCCGAGCAGTACTTC. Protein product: CATGAGAEQYF.